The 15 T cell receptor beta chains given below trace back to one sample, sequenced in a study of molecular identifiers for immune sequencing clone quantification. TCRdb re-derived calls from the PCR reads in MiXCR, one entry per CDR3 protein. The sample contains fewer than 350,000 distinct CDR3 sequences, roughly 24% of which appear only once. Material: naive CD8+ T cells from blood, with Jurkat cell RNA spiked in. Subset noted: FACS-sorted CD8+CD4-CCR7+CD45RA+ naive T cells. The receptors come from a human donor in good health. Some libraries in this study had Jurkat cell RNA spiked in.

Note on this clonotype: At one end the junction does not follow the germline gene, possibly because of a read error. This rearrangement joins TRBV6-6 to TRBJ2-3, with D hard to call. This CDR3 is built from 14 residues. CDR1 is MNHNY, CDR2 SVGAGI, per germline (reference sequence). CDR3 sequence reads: CANSYTDTTDTQYF. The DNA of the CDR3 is TGTGCCAACAGTTATACAGATACCACAGATACGCAGTATTTT.

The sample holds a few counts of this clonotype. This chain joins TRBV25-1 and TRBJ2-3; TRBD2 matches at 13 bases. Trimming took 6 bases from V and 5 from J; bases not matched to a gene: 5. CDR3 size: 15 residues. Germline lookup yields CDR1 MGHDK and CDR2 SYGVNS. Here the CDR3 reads CASSRGLAGEDTQYF. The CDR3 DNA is TGTGCCAGCAGCCGCGGACTAGCGGGAGAAGATACGCAGTATTTT.

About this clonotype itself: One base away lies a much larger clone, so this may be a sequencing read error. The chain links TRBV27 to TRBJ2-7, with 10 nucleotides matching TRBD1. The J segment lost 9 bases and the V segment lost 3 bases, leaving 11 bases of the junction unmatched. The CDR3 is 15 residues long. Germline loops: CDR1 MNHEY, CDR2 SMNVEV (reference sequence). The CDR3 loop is CASSLFWDRGHAQYF. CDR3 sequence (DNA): TGTGCCAGCAGTTTGTTTTGGGACAGGGGCCACGCGCAGTACTTC.

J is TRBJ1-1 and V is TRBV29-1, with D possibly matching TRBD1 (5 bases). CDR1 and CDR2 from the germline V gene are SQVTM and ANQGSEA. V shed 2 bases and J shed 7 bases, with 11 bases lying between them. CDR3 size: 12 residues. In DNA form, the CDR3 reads TGCAGCGTTGAAAGGGGTAGTCTTGAAGCTTTCTTT. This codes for CSVERGSLEAFF.

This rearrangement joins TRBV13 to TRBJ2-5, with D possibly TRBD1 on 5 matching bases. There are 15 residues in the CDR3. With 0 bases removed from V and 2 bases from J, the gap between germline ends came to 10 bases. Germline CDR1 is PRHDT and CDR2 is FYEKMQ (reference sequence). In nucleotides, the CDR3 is TGTGCCAGCAGCTTAGGGACAGAAAATCAAGAGACCCAGTACTTC. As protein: CASSLGTENQETQYF.

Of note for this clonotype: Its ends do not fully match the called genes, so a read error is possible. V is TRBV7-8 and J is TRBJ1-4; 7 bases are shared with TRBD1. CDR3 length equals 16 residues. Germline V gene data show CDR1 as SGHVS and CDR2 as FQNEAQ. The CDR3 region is CATSLGGGDSNEKLFF. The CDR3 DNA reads TGTGCCACCAGCTTAGGGGGGGGGGACAGCAATGAAAAACTGTTTTTT. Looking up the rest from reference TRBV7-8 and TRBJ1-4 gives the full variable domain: GAGVSQSPRYKVAKRGQDVALRCDPISGHVSLFWYQQALGQGPEFLTYFQNEAQLDKSGLPSDRFFAERPEGSVSTLKIQRTQQEDSAVYLCATSLGGGDSNEKLFFGSGTQLSVL.

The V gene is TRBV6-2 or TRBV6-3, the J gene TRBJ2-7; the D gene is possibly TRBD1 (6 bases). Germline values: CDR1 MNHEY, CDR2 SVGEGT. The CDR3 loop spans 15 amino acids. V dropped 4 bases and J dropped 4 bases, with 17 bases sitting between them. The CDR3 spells CASSWMDSYEYEQYF. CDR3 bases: TGTGCCAGCAGTTGGATGGACAGTTACGAGTACGAGCAGTACTTC.

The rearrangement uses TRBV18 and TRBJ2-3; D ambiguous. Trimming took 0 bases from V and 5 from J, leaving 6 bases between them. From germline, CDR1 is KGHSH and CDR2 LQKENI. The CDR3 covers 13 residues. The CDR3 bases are TGTGCCAGCTCACCACCGGGTAAAGATACGCAGTATTTT. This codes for CASSPPGKDTQYF.

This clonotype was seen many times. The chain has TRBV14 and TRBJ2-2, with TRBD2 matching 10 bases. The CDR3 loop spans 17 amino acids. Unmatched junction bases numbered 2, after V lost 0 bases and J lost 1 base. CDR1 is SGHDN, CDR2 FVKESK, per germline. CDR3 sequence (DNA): TGTGCCAGCAGCCAAGAGAGCGGGAGGGAGAACACCGGGGAGCTGTTTTTT. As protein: CASSQESGRENTGELFF.

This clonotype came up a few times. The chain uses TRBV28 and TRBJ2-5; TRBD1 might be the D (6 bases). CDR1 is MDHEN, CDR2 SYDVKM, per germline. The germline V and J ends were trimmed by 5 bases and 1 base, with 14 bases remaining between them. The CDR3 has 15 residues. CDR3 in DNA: TGTGCCAGCAGTGCAAGGACAGAGACCCAAGAGACCCAGTACTTC. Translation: CASSARTETQETQYF. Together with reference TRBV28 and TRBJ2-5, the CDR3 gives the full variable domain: DVKVTQSSRYLVKRTGEKVFLECVQDMDHENMFWYRQDPGLGLRLIYFSYDVKMKEKGDIPEGYSVSREKKERFSLILESASTNQTSMYLCASSARTETQETQYFGPGTRLLVL.

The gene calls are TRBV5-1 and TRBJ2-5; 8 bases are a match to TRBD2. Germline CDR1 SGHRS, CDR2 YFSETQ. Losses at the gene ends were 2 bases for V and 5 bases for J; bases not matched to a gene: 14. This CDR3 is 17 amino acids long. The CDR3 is CASSLLAEHGGRETQYF. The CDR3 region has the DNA TGCGCCAGCAGCTTACTAGCGGAGCACGGGGGCCGGGAGACCCAGTACTTC.

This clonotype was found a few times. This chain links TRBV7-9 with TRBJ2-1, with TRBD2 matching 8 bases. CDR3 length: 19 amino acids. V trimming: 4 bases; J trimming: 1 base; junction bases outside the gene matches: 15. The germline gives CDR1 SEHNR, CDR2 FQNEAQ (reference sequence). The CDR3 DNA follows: TGTGCCAGCAGCTCTAACCGCGGGACGGGAGGGCCATCCTACAATGAGCAGTTCTTC. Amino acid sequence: CASSSNRGTGGPSYNEQFF.

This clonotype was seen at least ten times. CDR3 nucleotide sequence: TGCAGTGCTAGAGGGGGCAGGGGACGGTCCTATAATTCACCCCTCCACTTT. Encoded protein: CSARGGRGRSYNSPLHF. The J gene is TRBJ1-6, the V gene TRBV20-1; the D gene is possibly TRBD1 (6 bases). V gave up 1 base and J gave up 1 base, with 14 bases separating them. This CDR3 has 17 residues. Germline assignment: CDR1 DFQATT and CDR2 SNEGSKA (reference sequence).

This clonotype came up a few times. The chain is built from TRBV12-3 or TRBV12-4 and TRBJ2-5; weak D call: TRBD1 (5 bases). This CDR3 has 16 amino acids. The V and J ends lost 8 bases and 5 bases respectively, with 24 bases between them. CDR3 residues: CASCRIRGPEEETQYF. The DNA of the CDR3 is TGTGCCAGCTGCCGAATTAGGGGCCCTGAGGAGGAGACCCAGTACTTC.

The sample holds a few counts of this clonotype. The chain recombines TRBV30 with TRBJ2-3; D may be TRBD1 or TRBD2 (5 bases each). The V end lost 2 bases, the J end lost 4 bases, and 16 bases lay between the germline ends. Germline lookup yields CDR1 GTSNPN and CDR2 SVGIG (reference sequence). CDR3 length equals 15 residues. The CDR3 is CAWSPPGRAADTQYF. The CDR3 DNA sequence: TGTGCCTGGAGTCCACCGGGACGGGCTGCAGATACGCAGTATTTT.